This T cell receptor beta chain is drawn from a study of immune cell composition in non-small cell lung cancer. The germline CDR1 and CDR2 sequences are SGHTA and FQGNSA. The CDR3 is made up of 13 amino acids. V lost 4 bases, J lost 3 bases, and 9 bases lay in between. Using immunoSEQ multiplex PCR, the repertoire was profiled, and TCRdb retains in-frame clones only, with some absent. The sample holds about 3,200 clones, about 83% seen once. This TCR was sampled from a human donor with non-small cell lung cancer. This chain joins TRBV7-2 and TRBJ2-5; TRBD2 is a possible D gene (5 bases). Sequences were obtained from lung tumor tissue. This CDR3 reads CASSYGLKETQYF. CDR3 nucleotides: TGTGCCAGCAGCTACGGACTTAAAGAGACCCAGTACTTC. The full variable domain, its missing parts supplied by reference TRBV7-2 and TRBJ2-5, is GAGVSQSPSNKVTEKGKDVELRCDPISGHTALYWYRQSLGQGLEFLIYFQGNSAPDKSGLPSDRFSAERTGGSVSTLTIQRTQQEDSAVYLCASSYGLKETQYFGPGTRLLVL.